This entry is about one TCR beta chain. Trimming cost V 6 bases and J 9 bases; bases outside gene matches: 4. CDR1 and CDR2 (germline): LGHDT, YNNKEL (reference sequence). CDR3 size: 13 residues. The sample comes from a study of blood T cell repertoires in COVID-19. Data came from immunoSEQ multiplex PCR; TCRdb stores just in-frame clones and leaves some out. The sample has 110,000 or so clones, approximately 90% seen once. Sequencing was carried out using peripheral blood. The receptor was derived from a woman aged 45 to 65 with acute or convalescent COVID-19. This chain joins TRBV3-1 (or the pseudogene TRBV3-2) and TRBJ1-6, with 8 bases aligning to TRBD1. The DNA of the CDR3 is TGTGCCAGCAGGACAGGGGAGAGTTCACCCCTCCACTTT. Amino acids: CASRTGESSPLHF.